Sequencing of this T cell receptor (beta chain) was carried out in a study of blood T cells in healthy people across ages. Study observations and caveats: Long-lived donors had more naive CD4+ cells and higher diversity than aged donors. With unsorted PBMCs, a conclusive comparison of naive versus antigen-experienced cells was not possible.

Sample-barcoded 5' priming and a J-beta primer mix drove a second PCR of roughly 6 to 12 cycles. Per sample, CDR3-containing paired-end reads numbered at least 2.5 million. TCRdb used MiXCR to reprocess the 5' RACE reads, holding one entry per CDR3 protein. Of approximately 770,000 distinct CDR3 sequences listed, 55% to 75% are singletons. This clonotype was counted only a few times. No antigen is known for it. The clonotype comes from a man aged 25 to 40 in good health. Sequenced sample: blood.

The CDR3 sequence: CSVVSDFHEQYF. The CDR3 DNA is TGCAGCGTGGTGAGCGATTTCCACGAGCAGTACTTC. The V and J genes are TRBV29-1 and TRBJ2-7; D is uncertain. This CDR3 is built from 12 residues. CDR1 is SQVTM and CDR2 is ANQGSEA in the germline V gene. V shed 6 bases and J shed 5 bases, with 14 bases lying between them.